This entry concerns a single T cell receptor beta chain. Its antigen target is currently unknown. One base away there is no much larger clone; base qualities are not given. Libraries were constructed by the immunoSEQ multiplex PCR assay. For the multiplex PCR, a mixture combining 60 forward primers for TCR Vbeta segments and 13 reverse primers for TCR Jbeta segments was used. The CDR3 region of rearranged TCR beta genes was amplified from genomic DNA with a multiplex PCR assay. The Illumina HiSeq System was used to sequence the amplified TCR beta libraries as 87-base-pair reads. As for the original processing: In a later analysis, approximately 74 million unique TCR beta chains were counted across the roughly 670 repertoires, and around 10 million of these chains were shared by at least two donors. Raw reads were error-corrected and collapsed into unique sequences by a nearest-neighbor algorithm in which closely related sequences were merged to remove PCR and sequencing errors. To assign V, D and J gene segments, CDR3 sequences were aligned to IMGT reference sequences. For a sequence to be retained, at least a six-nucleotide match to both a V gene segment and a J gene segment was required. Rearrangements were called productive when the CDR3 lacked stop codons and stayed in frame with V and J; all others were non-productive. Following IMGT convention, CDR3 was defined as the stretch from the second conserved V-encoded cysteine to the conserved J-encoded phenylalanine. The earlier analysis of 500 to 750 of the donors excluded any sequence lacking an unambiguous match to a single V gene segment. An earlier analysis of a few hundred of the donors classified V segments as functional when productive rearrangements were above 56.7% and as segregating when the standard deviation between donors was above 5%. A statistical classification framework was built to diagnose cytomegalovirus status from the catalog of TCR beta chain sequences. In a later analysis, TCR nucleotide sequences were compared against IMGT/GENE-DB human TR gene sequences so that V and J genes could be assigned. Using the TCRdist pipeline, a later analysis assigned CDR3 sequences along with most-parsimonious VDJ recombination scenarios. In a later analysis, each TCR beta chain was defined by its CDR3 amino acid sequence together with its V-gene family, and reads without a unique V-gene family were excluded. A later analysis removed 500 to 650 highly shared, low-generation-probability nucleotide sequences to deal with suspected cross-contamination and a sequencing artifact. For each public chain, a later analysis derived a clonal expansion index from normalized ranks of inferred template counts within each repertoire. A later analysis computed generation probabilities with a VDJ recombination model fitted to out-of-frame rearrangements, and checked the results against IGoR. A later analysis scored TCR-TCR, TCR-HLA and TCR-CMV co-occurrence with hypergeometric tests, applying a repertoire-size bias correction to TCR pairs. To estimate false discovery rates, a later analysis permuted the HLA or CMV assignments 20 times. In a later analysis, co-occurring TCRs were grouped using DBSCAN, with TCRdist sequence similarity added in when clustering inside HLA-allele-positive subsets. Repertoires with fewer than 30,000 or more than 120,000 public chains were left out of co-occurrence clustering, as were five repertoires with anomalous nucleotide sharing. Entries here come from immuneACCESS through TCRdb and include only in-frame sequences with V and J called. Some clones fail to appear in such tables; in the studies checked, an unresolved V gene covers under half of the shortfall, and the cause of the remainder is unknown. For V, J and clone size, that table is used; D and trimming come from the DNA. The table for this sample lists some 150,000 clones; roughly 87% of them were counted only once. The top ten hold under 0.95% of the sample.

In total, roughly 710 healthy bone marrow donors made up the cohort. At the time of sampling, all cohort members were nominally healthy, though unrecorded immune exposures were likely present. The donor was CMV seronegative and was included in the group of over 300 seronegative cohort members. A peripheral blood sample was provided by each donor, and peripheral blood mononuclear cells were used for TCR beta sequencing. The Qiagen DNeasy Blood Extraction Kit was used to extract genomic DNA from the blood cell samples. This entry comes from a study of cytomegalovirus exposure and HLA in healthy donors (dated by TCRdb to the late 2010s). The study in broad terms: According to an earlier analysis of 587 of the donors, roughly 180 million T cells yielded some 120 million unique TCR beta sequences and approximately 300 Gb of sequence data. An early release that covered about 640 HLA-typed donors contained approximately 290 gigabases of sequencing data and about 84 million unique TCR sequences. The genetic ancestry cluster associated with self-reported Caucasian donors included about 81% of the roughly 360 genotyped donors. The study aimed to test whether cataloging public T cell receptors could reveal signatures of past pathogen exposure. Using immunosequencing, the study profiled T cell repertoires from 500 to 800 subjects and related those repertoires to cytomegalovirus serostatus. Besides the first cohort of under 700 subjects, a separate validation cohort made up of 120 different subjects was used. The study combined high-throughput TCR immunosequencing, statistical association of individual TCRs with disease status, and machine learning to predict cytomegalovirus infection status. To study patterns of TCR occurrence, a later analysis re-analyzed previously published TCR beta repertoires from around 660 donors and added high-resolution HLA genotyping. Rather than using new phenotypic data, the later analysis identified candidate immune exposures from TCR beta sequences and from how often those sequences occurred across donors. An earlier analysis of roughly 600 of the donors used high-throughput TCR beta sequencing to judge whether each TCR beta V gene segment behaved as functional or pseudogenic. Donor age, sex, ethnicity and CMV serostatus were compiled together with the repertoire data. A later genetic analysis used genome-wide SNP genotypes for about 65% of the 666 donors, treating that subset as a discovery cohort. Every discovery cohort repertoire had been produced on one sequencing platform. HLA typing covered class I and class II loci at four-digit resolution. Typing coverage differed by locus: A, B, C, DRB1 and DQB1 were typed in roughly 620-630 donors, DQA1 in roughly 500, DPA1 in approximately 600, and DPB1 in about 450. Roughly five DR-DQ haplotypes were handled as single units for association and clustering because linkage in the cohort was strong. Across around 400 genotyped donors of the cohort, an average of 235,054 unique TCR beta nucleotide sequences per donor were sequenced, and 15% to 20% of those sequences were non-productive. Paper-wide results and their limitations: In this cohort, only TCR beta chains were sequenced, and detectable features were limited by the absence of alpha or paired-chain data. The earlier analysis of 450 to 700 of the donors excluded about 16 rarely observed V segments, including chromosome 9 orphons, because counts were too low. Broadly in line with IMGT annotations, most TCR beta V segments showed up in productive rearrangements about 87% or about 30% of the time in an earlier analysis of a few hundred of the donors. Some IMGT-functional V segments, including TRBV6-2 and TRBV6-3, could not be distinguished by the 87-base-pair reads and were therefore excluded. Several of the top co-occurrence clusters appeared to be linked to parvovirus B19, influenza, CMV and Epstein-Barr virus, according to a later analysis. In a later analysis, most CMV-associated TCR beta chains were found to appear HLA-restricted, with HLA associations seemingly driven largely by CMV exposure. Roughly uniform sequencing depth across donors was assumed in presence/absence analyses, although this assumption may not hold. The study listed around 160 TCR beta chains as associated with cytomegalovirus. Compared with equally common non-associated chains, HLA-associated TCR beta chains in a later analysis were more clonally expanded and had lower generation probabilities. Assigning TCR associations to individual alleles was difficult when HLA alleles, especially DR and DQ, strongly co-occurred. Most TCR sequences were seen in very few donors, while some public TCRs were found in many individuals. A group of highly shared sequence variants was considered likely to be a technical artifact of the sequencing pipeline. The authors suggested that the approach could potentially be extended to other disease states and immunological phenotypes. The classifier was reported to diagnose cytomegalovirus status with high specificity and sensitivity in both the original and validation cohorts. Immune exposure information for the cohort was limited to CMV serostatus. In a later analysis, the rate of TCR association differed among HLA loci, with DRB1 alleles having the most associated TCRs and HLA-C alleles having the fewest. A further reported finding was that TCR beta sequences accurately predicted the HLA-A and HLA-B alleles for most subjects in the first cohort. V-gene and J-gene trimming of TCR beta chains was associated with a missense DCLRE1C variant in a later genetic analysis, and the association was replicated in an independent cohort. HLA typing was unavailable for some donors at each locus, so association tests used only the typed subset. Correlated functional status among segregating V segments might be attributable to linkage disequilibrium, but an unknown experimental factor could not be ruled out. Three of the identified cytomegalovirus-associated TCR beta chains were confirmed in vitro to be specific for cytomegalovirus antigens. Specific HLA alleles were associated with 18,000 or so TCR beta sequences at a false discovery rate of 0.05 in a later analysis. According to a later genetic analysis, donors in an Asian-associated ancestry cluster had fewer N-insertions in productive TCRs than the approximately 610-donor mean.

A distance of 14 bases separates the germline ends of V and J, which lose 5 bases and 3 bases respectively. The germline V gene encodes CDR1 PRHDT and CDR2 FYEKMQ (reference sequence). There are 14 amino acids in the CDR3, from cysteine to phenylalanine inclusive. Only the CDR3 DNA is retained, 42 bases long and in frame from the first base. The rearranged chain carries TRBV13 and TRBJ2-7; too little of a D gene remains to name it. Specimen: PBMCs. The clonotype was recovered from a woman aged 25 to 39 in good health and CMV-seronegative. In nucleotides, the sequence is TGTGCCAGCAGCCCCCGTGAGGCCCTCTACGAGCAGTACTTC. Translated, it reads CASSPREALYEQYF.